One sample yielded the 19 T cell receptor beta chains listed below, sequenced in a study of tumor-infiltrating lymphocytes in localized non-small cell lung cancer. Here immunoSEQ multiplex PCR was the method, and the copy in TCRdb shows in-frame clones only, minus some. The repertoire holds fewer than 15,000 clones, 68% seen once, with about 9.8% in the top ten. Sequenced material: lung tumor tissue. The origin of the receptors is a human donor with non-small cell lung cancer.

The chain uses TRBV7-2 and TRBJ1-2; TRBD1 might be the D (6 bases). The CDR3 is 13 amino acids. With 4 bases removed from V and 2 bases from J, the gap between germline ends came to 8 bases. Germline CDR1 and CDR2: SGHTA and FQGNSA. The CDR3 sequence is CASSYGQNYGYTF. The CDR3 DNA is TGTGCCAGCAGCTACGGACAGAACTATGGCTACACCTTC.

This clone has a handful of counts. The J gene is TRBJ1-1, the V gene TRBV29-1; 7 nucleotides agree with TRBD1. CDR3 length: 14 residues. After removal of 4 bases from V and 0 bases from J, the junction contained 5 bases not matched to a gene. Per the germline V gene, CDR1 is SQVTM and CDR2 is ANQGSEA. Written as DNA, the CDR3 is TGCAGCGTTGCTTGGACAGGCTTGAACACTGAAGCTTTCTTT. It codes for CSVAWTGLNTEAFF.

This rearrangement joins TRBV10-1 to TRBJ2-5; D unresolved. This CDR3 has 12 residues. With 4 bases removed from V and 0 bases from J, the gap between germline ends came to 3 bases. Germline assignment: CDR1 WNHNN and CDR2 SYGVQD (reference sequence). The CDR3 is CASSVNQETQYF. The CDR3 coding sequence is TGCGCCAGCAGTGTCAACCAAGAGACCCAGTACTTC.

A few counts support this clone. This chain links TRBV27 with TRBJ1-1, with D perhaps TRBD1 (5 bases). The V and J ends lost 5 bases and 11 bases respectively, with 21 bases between them. This CDR3 has 14 amino acids. Per the germline V gene, CDR1 is MNHEY and CDR2 is SMNVEV (reference sequence). The CDR3 is CASSPIRDGEGAFF. In DNA, the CDR3 is TGTGCCAGCAGTCCCATCCGGGACGGAGAGGGGGCTTTCTTT.

The chain couples TRBV6-1 to TRBJ2-7, with 9 bases lining up with TRBD2. The CDR3 consists of 14 residues. The ends lost 7 bases at V and 2 bases at J; junction bases unmatched: 6. Germline CDR1 is MNHNS and CDR2 is SASEGT. The DNA for the CDR3 is TGTGCCAGCACAGGCCTAGCGGGACCCTACGAGCAGTACTTC. It specifies CASTGLAGPYEQYF.

J is TRBJ2-7 and V is TRBV5-1; 9 nucleotides line up with TRBD1. J gave up 2 bases and V 7 bases, and 13 bases lay outside the gene matches. Germline values: CDR1 SGHRS, CDR2 YFSETQ. This CDR3 region has 16 residues. The CDR3 coding sequence is TGCGCCAGCTTCCCGTCCGGGACAGGGACTACCTACGAGCAGTACTTC. Its translation: CASFPSGTGTTYEQYF.

This clone was picked up a small number of times. The chain recombines TRBV4-1 with TRBJ1-1; unclear D gene. The CDR3 contains 13 residues. In germline, CDR1 is MGHRA, CDR2 YSYEKL. The V and J ends lost 0 bases and 4 bases respectively, with 6 bases between them. The CDR3 is CASSQEGGTEAFF. CDR3 sequence (DNA): TGCGCCAGCAGCCAAGAGGGCGGCACTGAAGCTTTCTTT.

V is TRBV5-1 and J is TRBJ1-2, with D unresolved. The germline V and J ends were trimmed by 4 bases and 4 bases, with 20 bases remaining between them. The CDR3 is made up of 16 amino acids. Looked up from germline, CDR1 is SGHRS and CDR2 is YFSETQ. The CDR3 coding sequence is TGCGCCAGCAGCAAGGCGTCCAGCGAGACCTCCTATGGCTACACCTTC. Translating it yields CASSKASSETSYGYTF.

The chain has TRBV14 and TRBJ2-5, with D possibly matching TRBD2 (5 bases). The CDR3 loop spans 13 amino acids. Germline assignment: CDR1 SGHDN and CDR2 FVKESK. V was shortened by 1 base and J by 4 bases, with 7 bases between the two germline ends. The CDR3 loop reads CASSQGAGETQYF. The CDR3 nucleotides are TGTGCCAGCAGCCAAGGGGCGGGAGAGACCCAGTACTTC.

This clone was picked up a small number of times. This chain uses TRBV6-6 with TRBJ1-4; D not certain. The V gene's germline CDR1 is MNHNY and CDR2 SVGAGI (reference sequence). V gave up 3 bases and J gave up 0 bases, with 5 bases separating them. This CDR3 is 14 amino acids long. CDR3: CASSYSSTNEKLFF. The CDR3 nucleotides read TGTGCCAGCAGTTATTCCTCAACTAATGAAAAACTGTTTTTT.

The genes are TRBV6-5 and TRBJ2-3; 14 nucleotides line up with TRBD2. Germline V lookup: CDR1 MNHEY, CDR2 SVGAGI. V was pared by 6 bases and J by 6 bases, with 2 bases of the junction left unmatched. The CDR3 consists of 14 residues. CDR3 in DNA: TGTGCCAGCAGAAGACTAGCGGGAGGGGATACGCAGTATTTT. Translating gives CASRRLAGGDTQYF.

The rearrangement joins TRBV6-4 to TRBJ2-3; D may match TRBD1 or TRBD2 (5 bases each). The CDR3 has 16 amino acids. Trimming took 0 bases from V and 4 from J, leaving 14 bases between them. The germline CDR1 and CDR2 sequences are MRHNA and SNTAGT. The CDR3 sequence is CASSDSGEGFADTQYF. The CDR3 nucleotides read TGTGCCAGCAGTGACTCGGGGGAAGGGTTCGCAGATACGCAGTATTTT.

The V call is TRBV9, the J call TRBJ2-2; 9 nucleotides align to TRBD2. Germline trimming cut 0 bases from V and 0 bases from J; bases unmatched to any gene: 6. The CDR3 is 18 amino acids. From germline, CDR1 is SGDLS and CDR2 YYNGEE. The CDR3 loop reads CASSVVPSGVTNTGELFF. In nucleotides, the CDR3 is TGTGCCAGCAGCGTAGTTCCTAGCGGGGTCACGAACACCGGGGAGCTGTTTTTT.

This clone was observed a handful of times. V usage is TRBV10-2 and J usage is TRBJ1-1; D perhaps matches TRBD1 (5 bases). This CDR3 contains 13 residues. Germline V gene sequence: CDR1 WSHSY, CDR2 SAAADI. V dropped 1 base and J dropped 6 bases, with 9 bases sitting between them. The CDR3 sequence: CASSEFQGAEAFF. The CDR3 bases are TGCGCCAGCAGTGAGTTTCAGGGCGCTGAAGCTTTCTTT.

The V gene is TRBV6-5, the J gene TRBJ1-2, with D possibly matching TRBD1 (6 bases). V shed 2 bases and J shed 8 bases, with 9 bases lying between them. The CDR3 consists of 12 residues. Germline V gene data show CDR1 as MNHEY and CDR2 as SVGAGI. The chain's CDR3 is CASSYQGQGYTF. The DNA of the CDR3 is TGTGCCAGCAGTTACCAGGGGCAGGGCTACACCTTC.

This clone was found once. The chain joins TRBV6-5 to TRBJ1-2, with D possibly TRBD1 on 5 matching bases. V lost 3 bases and J lost 6, with 14 bases in between. Germline V gene sequence: CDR1 MNHEY, CDR2 SVGAGI. The CDR3 contains 14 residues. DNA of the CDR3: TGTGCCAGCAGTTATGGGCGGGGGAACAATGGCTACACCTTC. Translated, it gives CASSYGRGNNGYTF.

This chain connects TRBV7-9 to TRBJ1-1, with a weak D call TRBD1 (6 bases). CDR3 length: 17 residues. The germline V gene has CDR1 SEHNR and CDR2 FQNEAQ (reference sequence). V was trimmed by 5 bases and J by 0 bases, leaving 19 bases between them. The CDR3 sequence is CASSPRGGRGMNTEAFF. CDR3 DNA: TGTGCCAGCAGCCCCCGTGGGGGCCGGGGGATGAACACTGAAGCTTTCTTT.

V and J are TRBV5-1 and TRBJ1-2; tentatively, D is TRBD1 (5 bases). There are 12 residues in the CDR3. Germline values: CDR1 SGHRS, CDR2 YFSETQ. V lost 6 bases, J lost 6 bases, and 12 bases lay in between. CDR3 DNA: TGCGCCAGCACGGACCTAGGGGATGGCTACACCTTC. It specifies CASTDLGDGYTF.

The chain combines TRBV7-9 with TRBJ1-1, with TRBD1 as a possible D gene (5 bases). The CDR3 extends over 14 amino acids. Trimming took 5 bases from V and 1 from J, leaving 11 bases between them. Per the germline V gene, CDR1 is SEHNR and CDR2 is FQNEAQ (reference sequence). The CDR3 protein is CASSPRDGNTEAFF. CDR3 bases: TGTGCCAGCAGCCCGCGGGACGGGAACACTGAAGCTTTCTTT.